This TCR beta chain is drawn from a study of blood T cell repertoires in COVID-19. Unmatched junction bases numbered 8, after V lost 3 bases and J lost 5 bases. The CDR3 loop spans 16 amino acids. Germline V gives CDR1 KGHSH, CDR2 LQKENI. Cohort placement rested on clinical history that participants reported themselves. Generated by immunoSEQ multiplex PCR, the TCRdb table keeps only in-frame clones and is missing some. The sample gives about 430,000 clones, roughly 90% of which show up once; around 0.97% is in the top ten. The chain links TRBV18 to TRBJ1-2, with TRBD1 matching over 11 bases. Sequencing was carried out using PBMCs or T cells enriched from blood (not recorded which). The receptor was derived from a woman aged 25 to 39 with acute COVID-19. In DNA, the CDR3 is TGTGCCAGCTCACCCGGGGACAGGGGGAGTTTGTATGGCTACACCTTC. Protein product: CASSPGDRGSLYGYTF.